This T cell receptor (beta chain) was obtained from a study of PD-1 blockade in classical Hodgkin lymphoma. Broader study findings: Newly diagnosed patients had diversity similar to the baseline diversity of complete responders. Patients were excluded if nivolumab began under 1 year after ASCT (the autologous transplant).

Each patient experienced a relapse that followed autologous stem cell transplantation, and brentuximab vedotin exposure varied. Magnetic negative selection of thawed PBMCs was the method by which CD4+ T cells were purified. This clone was seen only a few times. Its antigen is unknown. Only in-frame clones appear in the TCRdb table, and some are missing; sequencing was by immunoSEQ multiplex PCR. The sample gives about 12,000 clones, around four fifths of which show up once; 1.5% to 2% is in the top ten. Trimming removed 4 bases at V and 3 bases at J, with 16 bases between. The CDR3 totals 15 residues. Germline CDR1 is LNHNV and CDR2 is YYDKDF (reference sequence).

The chain links TRBV15 to TRBJ2-7; D is possibly TRBD1 (5 bases). The sequence derives from a human donor with classical Hodgkin lymphoma. The source was CD4+ T cells from blood, collected at baseline. CDR3 in DNA: TGTGCCACCAGCAACTACAGGAGTGCGGACTACGAGCAGTACTTC. Protein product: CATSNYRSADYEQYF.